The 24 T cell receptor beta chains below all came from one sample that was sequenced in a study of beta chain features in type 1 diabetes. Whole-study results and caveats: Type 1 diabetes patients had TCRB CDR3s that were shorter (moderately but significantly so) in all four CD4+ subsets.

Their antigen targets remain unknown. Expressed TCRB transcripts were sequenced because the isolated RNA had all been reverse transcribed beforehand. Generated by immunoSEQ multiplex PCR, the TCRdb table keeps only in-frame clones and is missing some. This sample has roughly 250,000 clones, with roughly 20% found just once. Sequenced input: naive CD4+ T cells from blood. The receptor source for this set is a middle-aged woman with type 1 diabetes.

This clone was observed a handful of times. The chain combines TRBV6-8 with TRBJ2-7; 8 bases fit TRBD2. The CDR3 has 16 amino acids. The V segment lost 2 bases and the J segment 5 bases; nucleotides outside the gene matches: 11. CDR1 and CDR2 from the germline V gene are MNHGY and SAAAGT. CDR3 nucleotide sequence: TGTGCCAGCAGTTACGTGTTGGGGACTAGAAATAACGAGCAGTACTTC. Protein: CASSYVLGTRNNEQYF.

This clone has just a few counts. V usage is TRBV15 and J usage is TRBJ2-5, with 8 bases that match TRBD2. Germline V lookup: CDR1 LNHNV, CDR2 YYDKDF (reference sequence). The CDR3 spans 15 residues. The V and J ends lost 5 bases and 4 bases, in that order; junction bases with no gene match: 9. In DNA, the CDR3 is TGTGCCACCAGCGTGGATGCGGGGGGAGCAGAGACCCAGTACTTC. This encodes CATSVDAGGAETQYF. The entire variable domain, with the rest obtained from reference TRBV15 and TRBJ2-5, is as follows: DAMVIQNPRYQVTQFGKPVTLSCSQTLNHNVMYWYQQKSSQAPKLLFHYYDKDFNNEADTPDNFQSRRPNTSFCFLDIRSPGLGDTAMYLCATSVDAGGAETQYFGPGTRLLVL.

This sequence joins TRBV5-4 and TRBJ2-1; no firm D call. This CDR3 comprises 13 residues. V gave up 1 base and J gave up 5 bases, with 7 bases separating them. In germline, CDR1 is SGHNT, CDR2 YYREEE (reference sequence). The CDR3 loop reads CASSLNHNNEQFF. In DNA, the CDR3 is TGTGCCAGCAGCTTGAATCACAACAATGAGCAGTTCTTC.

CDR3 amino acids: CASSLHGGALSYEQYF. The CDR3 DNA reads TGTGCCAGCAGCTTACATGGCGGCGCCCTCTCCTACGAGCAGTACTTC. V is TRBV7-9 and J is TRBJ2-7; D uncertain. The CDR3 sequence is 16 residues long. CDR1 and CDR2 from the germline V gene are SEHNR and FQNEAQ (reference sequence). Deletions cut 2 bases from V and 0 bases from J, with 14 bases between.

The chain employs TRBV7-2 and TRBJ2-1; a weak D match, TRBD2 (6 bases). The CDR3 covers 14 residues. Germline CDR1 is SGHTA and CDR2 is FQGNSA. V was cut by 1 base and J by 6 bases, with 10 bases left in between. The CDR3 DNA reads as TGTGCCAGCAGCTTAGGAAGTAGCGGCAATGAGCAGTTCTTC. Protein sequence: CASSLGSSGNEQFF.

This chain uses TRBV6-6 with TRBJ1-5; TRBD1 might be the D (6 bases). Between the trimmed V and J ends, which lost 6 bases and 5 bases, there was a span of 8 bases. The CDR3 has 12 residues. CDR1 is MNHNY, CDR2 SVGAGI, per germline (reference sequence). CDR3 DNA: TGTGCCAGCAGACCAGGGGATCAGCCCCAGCATTTT. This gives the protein CASRPGDQPQHF.

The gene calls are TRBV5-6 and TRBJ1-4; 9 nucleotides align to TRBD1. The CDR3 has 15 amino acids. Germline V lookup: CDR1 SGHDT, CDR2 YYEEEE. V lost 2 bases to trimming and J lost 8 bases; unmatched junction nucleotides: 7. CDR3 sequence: CASSFAGTGSEKLFF. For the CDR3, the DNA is TGTGCCAGCAGCTTTGCGGGGACAGGGAGCGAAAAACTGTTTTTT.

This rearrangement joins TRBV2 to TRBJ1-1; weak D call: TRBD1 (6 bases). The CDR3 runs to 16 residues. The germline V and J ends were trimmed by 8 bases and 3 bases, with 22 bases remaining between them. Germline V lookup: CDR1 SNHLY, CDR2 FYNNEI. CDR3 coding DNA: TGTGCCAGCGGGGACACCCACGGGGCAACGGACACTGAAGCTTTCTTT. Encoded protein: CASGDTHGATDTEAFF.

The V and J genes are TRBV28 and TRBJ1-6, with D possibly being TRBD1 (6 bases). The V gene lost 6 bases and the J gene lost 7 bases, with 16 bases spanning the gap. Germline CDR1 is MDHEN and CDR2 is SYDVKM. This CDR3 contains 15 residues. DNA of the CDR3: TGTGCCAGCAGCCGGGGGGGGCCACGGAATTCACCCCTCCACTTT. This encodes CASSRGGPRNSPLHF.

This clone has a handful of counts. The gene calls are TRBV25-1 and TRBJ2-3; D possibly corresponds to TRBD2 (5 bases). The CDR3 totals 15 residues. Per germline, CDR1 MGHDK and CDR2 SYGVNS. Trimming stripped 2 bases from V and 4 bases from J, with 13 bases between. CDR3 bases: TGTGCCAGCAGTGAAATCAGGAGCGGCGCAGATACGCAGTATTTT. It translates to CASSEIRSGADTQYF.

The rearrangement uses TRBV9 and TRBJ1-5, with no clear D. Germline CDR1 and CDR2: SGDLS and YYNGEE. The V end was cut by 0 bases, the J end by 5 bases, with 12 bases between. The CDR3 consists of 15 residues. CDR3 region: CASSVGVGGDQPQHF. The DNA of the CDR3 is TGTGCCAGCAGCGTAGGCGTGGGAGGCGATCAGCCCCAGCATTTT.

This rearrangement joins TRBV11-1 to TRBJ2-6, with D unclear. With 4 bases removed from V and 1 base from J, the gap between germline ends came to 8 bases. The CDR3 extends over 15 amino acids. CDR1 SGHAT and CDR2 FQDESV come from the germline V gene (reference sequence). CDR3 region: CASSSLSSGANVLTF. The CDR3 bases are TGTGCCAGCAGCTCCTTATCGTCTGGGGCCAACGTCCTGACTTTC. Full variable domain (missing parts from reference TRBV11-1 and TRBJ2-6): EAEVAQSPRYKITEKSQAVAFWCDPISGHATLYWYRQILGQGPELLVQFQDESVVDDSQLPKDRFSAERLKGVDSTLKIQPAELGDSAMYLCASSSLSSGANVLTFGAGSRLTVL.

The CDR3 sequence: CASSPQGEKLFF. The CDR3 nucleotides are TGCGCCAGCAGCCCACAGGGTGAAAAACTGTTTTTT. The chain combines TRBV5-1 with TRBJ1-4; D perhaps matches TRBD1 (6 bases). Germline assignment: CDR1 SGHRS and CDR2 YFSETQ. The CDR3 is 12 residues long. The V gene lost 4 bases and the J gene lost 7 bases, with 8 bases spanning the gap.

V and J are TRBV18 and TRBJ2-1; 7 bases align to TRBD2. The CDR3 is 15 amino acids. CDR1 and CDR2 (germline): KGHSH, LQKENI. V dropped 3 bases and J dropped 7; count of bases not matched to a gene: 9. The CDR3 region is CASSPPGLAVNEQFF. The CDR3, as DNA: TGTGCCAGCTCACCCCCGGGGCTAGCGGTAAATGAGCAGTTCTTC.

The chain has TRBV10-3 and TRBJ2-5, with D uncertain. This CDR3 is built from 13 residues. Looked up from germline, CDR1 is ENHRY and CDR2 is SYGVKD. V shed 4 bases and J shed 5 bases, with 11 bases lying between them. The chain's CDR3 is CAISGLGEETQYF. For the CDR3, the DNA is TGTGCCATCAGTGGACTGGGTGAGGAGACCCAGTACTTC.

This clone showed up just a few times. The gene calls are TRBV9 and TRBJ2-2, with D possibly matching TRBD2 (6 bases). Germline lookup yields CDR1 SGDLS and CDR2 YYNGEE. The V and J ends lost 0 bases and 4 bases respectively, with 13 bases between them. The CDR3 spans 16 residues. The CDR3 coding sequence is TGTGCCAGCAGCGTAGAGGGGAGGCAGTTCACCGGGGAGCTGTTTTTT. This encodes CASSVEGRQFTGELFF. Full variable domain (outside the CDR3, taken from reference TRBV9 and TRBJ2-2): DSGVTQTPKHLITATGQRVTLRCSPRSGDLSVYWYQQSLDQGLQFLIQYYNGEERAKGNILERFSAQQFPDLHSELNLSSLELGDSALYFCASSVEGRQFTGELFFGEGSRLTVL.

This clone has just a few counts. As DNA, the CDR3 is TGCAGCGGACAGATTAACTTGGGGACTGAAGCTTTCTTT. As protein: CSGQINLGTEAFF. The V gene is TRBV29-1, the J gene TRBJ1-1; TRBD1 is a possible D gene (5 bases). The CDR3 consists of 13 residues. Trimming took off 7 bases at V and 5 bases at J, with 17 bases between the two ends. The germline V gene encodes CDR1 SQVTM and CDR2 ANQGSEA.

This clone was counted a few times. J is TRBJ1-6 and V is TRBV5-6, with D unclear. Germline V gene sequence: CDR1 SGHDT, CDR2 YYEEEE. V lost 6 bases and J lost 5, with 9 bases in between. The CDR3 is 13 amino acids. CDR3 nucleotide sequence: TGTGCCAGCACCAGACGGGATAATTCACCCCTCCACTTT. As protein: CASTRRDNSPLHF.

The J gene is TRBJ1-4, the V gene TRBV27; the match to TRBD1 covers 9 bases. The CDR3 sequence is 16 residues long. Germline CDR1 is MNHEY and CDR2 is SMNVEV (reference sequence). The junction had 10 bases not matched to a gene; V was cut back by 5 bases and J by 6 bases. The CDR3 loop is CASSTYPGQGDEKLFF. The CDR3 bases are TGTGCCAGCAGTACCTATCCGGGACAGGGAGATGAAAAACTGTTTTTT. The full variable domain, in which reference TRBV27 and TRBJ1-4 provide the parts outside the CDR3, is EAQVTQNPRYLITVTGKKLTVTCSQNMNHEYMSWYRQDPGLGLRQIYYSMNVEVTDKGDVPEGYKVSRKEKRNFPLILESPSPNQTSLYFCASSTYPGQGDEKLFFGSGTQLSVL.

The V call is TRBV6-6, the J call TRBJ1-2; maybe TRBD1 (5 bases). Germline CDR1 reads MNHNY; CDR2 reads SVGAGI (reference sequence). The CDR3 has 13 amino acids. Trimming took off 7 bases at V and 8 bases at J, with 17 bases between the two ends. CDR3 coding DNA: TGTGCCAGCACCTACGATCAGGGAGGAGGCTACACCTTC. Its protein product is CASTYDQGGGYTF.

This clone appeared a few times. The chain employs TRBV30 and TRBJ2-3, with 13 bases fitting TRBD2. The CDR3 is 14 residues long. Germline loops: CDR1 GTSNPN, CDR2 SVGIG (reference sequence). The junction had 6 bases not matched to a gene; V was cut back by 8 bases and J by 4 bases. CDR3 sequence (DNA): TGTGCCGGGGGGACTAGCGGGATAGCAGATACGCAGTATTTT. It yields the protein CAGGTSGIADTQYF.

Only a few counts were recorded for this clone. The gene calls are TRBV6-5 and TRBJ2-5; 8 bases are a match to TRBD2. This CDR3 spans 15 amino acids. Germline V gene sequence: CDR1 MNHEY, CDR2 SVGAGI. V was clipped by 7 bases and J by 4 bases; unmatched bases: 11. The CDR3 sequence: CASTPPGLVGETQYF. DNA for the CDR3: TGTGCCAGCACCCCTCCGGGACTAGTCGGAGAGACCCAGTACTTC.

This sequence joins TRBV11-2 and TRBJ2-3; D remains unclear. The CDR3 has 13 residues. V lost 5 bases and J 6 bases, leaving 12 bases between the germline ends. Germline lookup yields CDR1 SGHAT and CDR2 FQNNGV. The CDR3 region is CASSPHQADTQYF. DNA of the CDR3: TGTGCCAGCAGCCCCCATCAAGCGGATACGCAGTATTTT. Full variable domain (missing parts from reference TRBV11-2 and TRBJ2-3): EAGVAQSPRYKIIEKRQSVAFWCNPISGHATLYWYQQILGQGPKLLIQFQNNGVVDDSQLPKDRFSAERLKGVDSTLKIQPAKLEDSAVYLCASSPHQADTQYFGPGTRLTVL.

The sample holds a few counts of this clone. CDR3 in amino acids: CASSLTVRQFEQYF. For the CDR3, the DNA is TGCGCCAGCAGCCTAACAGTTCGGCAGTTCGAGCAGTACTTC. The chain uses TRBV5-1 and TRBJ2-7; no firm D call. The CDR3 totals 14 residues. V was pared by 4 bases and J by 6 bases, with 17 bases between. The germline V gene encodes CDR1 SGHRS and CDR2 YFSETQ.